This T cell receptor (beta chain) came from a study of blood T cell repertoires in COVID-19. Turning to the study itself: Collection of acute and convalescent COVID-19 samples took place in the United States, Italy and Spain. Sources were T cells, B-cell-depleted T cells, or PBMCs; the material itself was cDNA or gDNA.

Original analysis: Amplification with reference gene primers provided the estimates of nucleated cell counts. The assay was immunoSEQ multiplex PCR, and TCRdb's table has in-frame clones only and misses some. D and trimming come from the DNA, and the V and J calls and clone size come from that table. The sample consists of about 270,000 clones, under 90% of them appearing once. Germline values: CDR1 SEHNR, CDR2 FQNEAQ (reference sequence). This CDR3 contains 15 residues. V lost 1 base to trimming and J lost 3 bases, with 12 bases between them. The chain employs TRBV7-9 and TRBJ2-5; perhaps TRBD1 as D (5 bases). The TCR originated in a woman in her late teens or twenties with acute or convalescent COVID-19. What was sequenced was peripheral blood. CDR3 DNA: TGTGCCAGCAGCTTAGTTTGGCAGGGTGAAGAGACCCAGTACTTC. This sequence encodes CASSLVWQGEETQYF.